Listed here are 11 T cell receptor beta chains from one sample, sequenced in a study of shared clonotypes between healthy human individuals. The table came from immunoSEQ multiplex PCR; TCRdb's copy has only in-frame clones and leaves some out. The sample has some 2,100,000 clones, approximately 94% seen once. Sequenced sample: naive CD4+ T cells sorted from blood. The subset was: CD45RA+ positively selected. These receptors came from a man aged 18 to 35 in good health.

This chain joins TRBV6-1 and TRBJ2-3; D is perhaps TRBD2 (6 bases). The germline V gene has CDR1 MNHNS and CDR2 SASEGT. V gave up 4 bases and J gave up 4 bases, with 21 bases separating them. The CDR3 sequence is 17 residues long. CDR3: CASSVQAMGGGADTQYF. Written as DNA, the CDR3 is TGTGCCAGCAGTGTACAAGCTATGGGGGGTGGGGCAGATACGCAGTATTTT.

The V call is TRBV9, the J call TRBJ1-2; weak D call: TRBD1 (5 bases). Trimming took off 7 bases at V and 9 bases at J, with 22 bases between the two ends. Germline V gene data show CDR1 as SGDLS and CDR2 as YYNGEE. The CDR3 is 14 residues long. The CDR3 loop is CASLQGGLLLSYTF. The CDR3 coding sequence is TGTGCCAGCCTCCAGGGAGGGCTGCTATTAAGCTACACCTTC.

J is TRBJ1-1 and V is TRBV20-1; maybe TRBD1 (6 bases). Trimming cost V 5 bases and J 4 bases, with 8 bases left between them. CDR1 is DFQATT and CDR2 is SNEGSKA in the germline V gene (reference sequence). The CDR3 contains 11 residues. The CDR3 region is CSAPGATEAFF. CDR3 coding DNA: TGCAGTGCTCCAGGGGCCACTGAAGCTTTCTTT.

The chain has TRBV11-1 and TRBJ1-1; D not certain. There are 16 residues in the CDR3. Trimming took 4 bases from V and 1 from J, leaving 16 bases between them. Germline CDR1 and CDR2: SGHAT and FQDESV (reference sequence). The CDR3: CASSSLVRGTNTEAFF. The CDR3, as DNA: TGTGCCAGCAGCTCCTTGGTTCGGGGAACGAACACTGAAGCTTTCTTT.

V is TRBV7-8 and J is TRBJ1-5; no firm D call. Trimming left V 5 bases short and J 2 bases short, with 16 bases between. This CDR3 has 16 residues. CDR1 is SGHVS, CDR2 FQNEAQ, per germline. The CDR3 region has the DNA TGTGCCAGCAGCCCGCATCCGGGGTTGGGCAATCAGCCCCAGCATTTT. Its translation: CASSPHPGLGNQPQHF.

V gene TRBV28 combines with J gene TRBJ1-5, with no clear D. Germline V gives CDR1 MDHEN, CDR2 SYDVKM. The CDR3 extends over 16 amino acids. V lost 2 bases, J lost 6 bases, and 17 bases lay in between. The CDR3 coding sequence is TGTGCCAGCAGTTTAAGTCGAGGTCCTGGAGGTCAGCCCCAGCATTTT. Amino acids: CASSLSRGPGGQPQHF. Full variable domain (rest looked up from reference TRBV28 and TRBJ1-5): DVKVTQSSRYLVKRTGEKVFLECVQDMDHENMFWYRQDPGLGLRLIYFSYDVKMKEKGDIPEGYSVSREKKERFSLILESASTNQTSMYLCASSLSRGPGGQPQHFGDGTRLSIL.

This chain uses TRBV9 with TRBJ2-7; 8 bases fit TRBD1. Germline V gives CDR1 SGDLS, CDR2 YYNGEE. The CDR3 runs 16 residues. V was pared by 0 bases and J by 4 bases, with 9 bases of the junction left unmatched. This CDR3 is CASSVGIRDRIYEQYF. The DNA for the CDR3 is TGTGCCAGCAGCGTAGGAATTCGGGACAGGATTTACGAGCAGTACTTC.

V usage is TRBV28 and J usage is TRBJ2-7; TRBD2 agrees at 7 bases. J lost 6 bases, V lost 7 bases, and 6 bases had no gene match. The length of the CDR3 is 12 residues. The V gene's germline CDR1 is MDHEN and CDR2 SYDVKM. CDR3 protein: CASTRLASEQYF. In DNA form, the CDR3 reads TGTGCCAGCACCAGACTAGCCTCCGAGCAGTACTTC.

The V and J genes are TRBV30 and TRBJ1-5; a weak D match, TRBD1 (5 bases). The germline CDR1 and CDR2 sequences are GTSNPN and SVGIG (reference sequence). The CDR3 runs to 15 residues. V was pared by 2 bases and J by 3 bases, with 14 bases between. CDR3 nucleotide sequence: TGTGCCTGGAGTTTCTCGGGGGGGTTCAATCAGCCCCAGCATTTT. Encoded protein: CAWSFSGGFNQPQHF. The whole variable domain, filled in from reference TRBV30 and TRBJ1-5, reads SQTIHQWPATLVQPVGSPLSLECTVEGTSNPNLYWYRQAAGRGLQLLFYSVGIGQISSEVPQNLSASRPQDRQFILSSKKLLLSDSGFYLCAWSFSGGFNQPQHFGDGTRLSIL.

The CDR3 sequence is CASKSGGEESGYTF. The CDR3 DNA sequence: TGCGCCAGCAAATCAGGAGGGGAAGAGTCTGGCTACACCTTC. This rearrangement joins TRBV5-1 to TRBJ1-2; the D gene is possibly TRBD1 (5 bases). The CDR3 is 14 amino acids. Germline CDR1 is SGHRS and CDR2 is YFSETQ. The V and J ends lost 6 bases and 7 bases respectively, with 19 bases between them.

Worth noting for this clone: The same CDR3 is also encoded by other DNA sequences in this sample. The CDR3 DNA sequence: TGTGCCAGCAGCCCCGGGGGAGGTTCCTCCTACGAGCAGTACTTC. Residues: CASSPGGGSSYEQYF. The gene calls are TRBV7-2 and TRBJ2-7; a possible D gene is TRBD2 (6 bases). The V and J ends lost 5 bases and 0 bases respectively, with 14 bases between them. Germline V lookup: CDR1 SGHTA, CDR2 FQGNSA. This CDR3 is 15 amino acids long.